The 13 T cell receptor beta chains presented below share a single source sample, sequenced in a study of shared clonotypes between healthy human individuals. Using immunoSEQ multiplex PCR, the repertoire was profiled, and TCRdb retains in-frame clones only, with some absent. The data show about 2.3 million clones, just under 95% seen once. Sample: naive CD4+ T cells from PBMCs. Subset meaning: CD45RA+ positively selected. These receptor sequences come from a young man in good health. Some clones in this sample may be carry-over from other donors' samples.

Of note for this clone: The sample contains more than one DNA sequence encoding this CDR3. The V gene is TRBV7-9, the J gene TRBJ1-1; unclear D gene. The CDR3 sequence is 14 residues long. Trimming took off 1 base at V and 1 base at J, with 7 bases between the two ends. In germline, CDR1 is SEHNR, CDR2 FQNEAQ (reference sequence). The CDR3 is CASSLVGENTEAFF. DNA of the CDR3: TGTGCCAGCAGCTTAGTTGGGGAGAACACTGAAGCTTTCTTT.

This clone was seen a single time. The chain couples TRBV7-2 to TRBJ2-3; tentative D call: TRBD2 (5 bases). Looked up from germline, CDR1 is SGHTA and CDR2 is FQGNSA. The CDR3 is 14 amino acids. The V gene lost 2 bases and the J gene lost 2 bases, with 8 bases spanning the gap. As DNA, the CDR3 is TGTGCCAGCAGCTTACCTAGCATCACAGATACGCAGTATTTT. Amino acids: CASSLPSITDTQYF.

This clone occurred once. The genes are TRBV6-5 and TRBJ2-1, with 7 positions matching TRBD2. The CDR3 length is 13 residues. Germline values: CDR1 MNHEY, CDR2 SVGAGI. V was pared by 7 bases and J by 7 bases, with 7 bases of the junction left unmatched. CDR3 loop: CASTGGRGNEQFF. The CDR3 bases are TGTGCCAGCACAGGCGGGAGAGGGAATGAGCAGTTCTTC.

The CDR3 loop reads CASSPVGTVPGNTIYF. The CDR3 bases are TGTGCCAGCTCACCTGTCGGGACGGTGCCTGGAAACACCATATATTTT. V gene TRBV28 combines with J gene TRBJ1-3; D is perhaps TRBD1 (5 bases). The V gene's germline CDR1 is MDHEN and CDR2 SYDVKM. The CDR3 has 16 amino acids. V lost 8 bases and J 2 bases, leaving 19 bases between the germline ends.

A note on this clone: Other DNA sequences within the sample encode an identical CDR3. CDR3 amino acids: CASSQTGQNTEAFF. The CDR3 nucleotides are TGCGCCAGCAGCCAGACAGGGCAGAACACTGAAGCTTTCTTT. J is TRBJ1-1 and V is TRBV5-1; 7 bases align to TRBD1. This CDR3 contains 14 residues. The junction had 4 bases not matched to a gene; V was cut back by 4 bases and J by 1 base. Germline CDR1 is SGHRS and CDR2 is YFSETQ.

Concerning this clone itself: In the same sample, other DNA sequences code for this CDR3. The J gene is TRBJ2-7, the V gene TRBV7-3, with 12 bases that match TRBD2. Germline V gene lookup returns CDR1 SGHTA and CDR2 FQGTGA. The ends lost 5 bases at V and 0 bases at J; junction bases unmatched: 2. The length of the CDR3 is 15 residues. This chain's CDR3 is CASSLLAGGSYEQYF. DNA for the CDR3: TGTGCCAGCAGCCTACTAGCGGGAGGCTCCTACGAGCAGTACTTC.

The V and J genes are TRBV27 and TRBJ2-4; 11 bases agree with TRBD2. With V trimmed by 2 bases and J by 0 bases, 15 bases remained unmatched. There are 21 residues in the CDR3. CDR1 and CDR2 from the germline V gene are MNHEY and SMNVEV (reference sequence). CDR3 protein: CASSLNPGLAAPPLAKNIQYF. CDR3 DNA: TGTGCCAGCAGTTTAAACCCGGGACTAGCGGCCCCTCCACTAGCCAAAAACATTCAGTACTTC.

This chain uses TRBV18 with TRBJ2-7; the match to TRBD1 covers 9 bases. With 4 bases clipped from V and 6 bases from J, the junction kept 4 bases outside the gene matches. This CDR3 has 13 residues. Germline CDR1 and CDR2: KGHSH and LQKENI. CDR3 region: CASSLQGAGEQYF. The DNA of the CDR3 is TGTGCCAGCTCACTACAGGGGGCCGGCGAGCAGTACTTC.

A single count supports this clone. The genes are TRBV7-3 and TRBJ2-7; TRBD2 matches at 14 bases. Germline assignment: CDR1 SGHTA and CDR2 FQGTGA. The CDR3 covers 16 residues. V dropped 5 bases and J dropped 4; count of bases not matched to a gene: 7. CDR3 sequence (DNA): TGTGCCAGCAGCCTCGGGACTAGCGGGAGCGGATACGAGCAGTACTTC. It codes for CASSLGTSGSGYEQYF.

The rearrangement uses TRBV5-1 and TRBJ1-4, with 7 bases fitting TRBD1. V was clipped by 4 bases and J by 8 bases; unmatched bases: 8. The CDR3 spans 14 residues. From germline, CDR1 is SGHRS and CDR2 YFSETQ. CDR3 bases: TGCGCCAGCAGCCCGGGACAGCCAGTCGAAAAACTGTTTTTT. Protein sequence: CASSPGQPVEKLFF.

V is TRBV6-1 and J is TRBJ2-7; a possible D gene is TRBD1 (6 bases). Deletions cut 1 base from V and 2 bases from J, with 9 bases between. This CDR3 is 14 amino acids long. Germline V gives CDR1 MNHNS, CDR2 SASEGT. CDR3 nucleotide sequence: TGTGCCAGCAGTGAAGGGGGGCTCCCCTACGAGCAGTACTTC. Its protein product is CASSEGGLPYEQYF.

A note on this clone: Other DNA sequences within the sample encode an identical CDR3. The CDR3: CATSRDRGSGNTIYF. The CDR3 DNA is TGTGCCACCAGCAGAGACCGAGGTAGTGGAAACACCATATATTTT. The V call is TRBV15, the J call TRBJ1-3; unclear D gene. From germline, CDR1 is LNHNV and CDR2 YYDKDF (reference sequence). The CDR3 runs to 15 residues. Deletions cut 0 bases from V and 3 bases from J, with 9 bases between.

The gene calls are TRBV5-1 and TRBJ1-2; D unresolved. CDR1 is SGHRS, CDR2 YFSETQ, per germline. This CDR3 has 16 residues. V was shortened by 3 bases and J by 5 bases, with 20 bases between the two germline ends. CDR3 protein: CASSSQVAQPGYGYTF. In DNA form, the CDR3 reads TGCGCCAGCAGCTCCCAGGTGGCCCAACCGGGGTATGGCTACACCTTC.